The 28 T cell receptor beta chains below come from one sample, sequenced in a study of cytomegalovirus exposure and HLA in healthy donors. The PCR used 60 Vbeta and 13 Jbeta primers. Clones were read by immunoSEQ multiplex PCR, and TCRdb kept only the in-frame ones, dropping some. The profile shows roughly 97,000 clones, less than 9.5% of them singletons. Sequencing was carried out using PBMCs. These receptors were obtained from a man aged 50 to 60 in good health and CMV-seropositive.

This chain links TRBV4-1 with TRBJ2-2, with D tentatively TRBD1 (6 bases). Looked up from germline, CDR1 is MGHRA and CDR2 is YSYEKL. V was cut by 3 bases and J by 6 bases, with 14 bases left in between. This CDR3 contains 15 residues. The CDR3 region is CASSQPYRGSGELFF. The CDR3 DNA sequence: TGCGCCAGCAGCCAGCCGTATAGGGGGTCCGGGGAGCTGTTTTTT.

This chain joins TRBV19 and TRBJ1-2, with D uncertain. Looked up from germline, CDR1 is LNHDA and CDR2 is SQIVND (reference sequence). V was pared by 7 bases and J by 5 bases, with 14 bases between. The CDR3 sequence is 13 residues long. CDR3 sequence reads: CASTIGLGYGYTF. CDR3 coding DNA: TGTGCCAGTACCATAGGTCTCGGGTATGGCTACACCTTC.

The chain is built from TRBV28 and TRBJ1-4; a possible D gene is TRBD1 (6 bases). CDR3 length: 16 residues. Germline V gene lookup returns CDR1 MDHEN and CDR2 SYDVKM. The germline V and J ends were trimmed by 8 bases and 2 bases, with 18 bases remaining between them. CDR3: CASGALGQGTNEKLFF. DNA of the CDR3: TGTGCCAGCGGGGCCTTAGGGCAGGGGACTAATGAAAAACTGTTTTTT. Full variable domain (rest looked up from reference TRBV28 and TRBJ1-4): DVKVTQSSRYLVKRTGEKVFLECVQDMDHENMFWYRQDPGLGLRLIYFSYDVKMKEKGDIPEGYSVSREKKERFSLILESASTNQTSMYLCASGALGQGTNEKLFFGSGTQLSVL.

This clone was counted at least ten times. V gene TRBV28 combines with J gene TRBJ2-7; unclear D gene. This CDR3 comprises 13 residues. Trimming cost V 11 bases and J 2 bases, with 16 bases left between them. The germline V gene encodes CDR1 MDHEN and CDR2 SYDVKM. The CDR3 reads CAAFGFDTYEQYF. The CDR3 DNA reads TGTGCCGCTTTTGGTTTTGACACCTACGAGCAGTACTTC. The variable domain in full, completed from reference TRBV28 and TRBJ2-7, reads DVKVTQSSRYLVKRTGEKVFLECVQDMDHENMFWYRQDPGLGLRLIYFSYDVKMKEKGDIPEGYSVSREKKERFSLILESASTNQTSMYLCAAFGFDTYEQYFGPGTRLTVT.

This chain joins TRBV6-1 and TRBJ2-7; D might be TRBD1 (5 bases). The CDR3 totals 15 residues. CDR1 is MNHNS, CDR2 SASEGT, per germline. V was trimmed by 6 bases and J by 4 bases, leaving 19 bases between them. For the CDR3, the DNA is TGTGCCAGCAGCGAGACTGAAAAGGGGTTGTACGAGCAGTACTTC. Its protein is CASSETEKGLYEQYF.

The V gene is TRBV18, the J gene TRBJ2-7; TRBD2 matches 9 bases. The CDR3 covers 16 residues. CDR1 and CDR2 (germline): KGHSH, LQKENI. V gave up 0 bases and J gave up 7 bases; unmatched junction bases: 10. The CDR3 coding sequence is TGTGCCAGCTCACCACCGAGGGCTAGCGGGATAGATGAGCAGTACTTC. Translating it yields CASSPPRASGIDEQYF.

The chain carries TRBV7-8 and TRBJ1-6; D unclear. The V end was cut by 1 base, the J end by 7 bases, with 11 bases between. This CDR3 contains 15 residues. Per germline, CDR1 SGHVS and CDR2 FQNEAQ. The CDR3 loop reads CASSLEVTVNSPLHF. In nucleotides, the CDR3 is TGTGCCAGCAGCTTAGAAGTAACGGTGAATTCACCCCTCCACTTT.

The V call is TRBV6-5, the J call TRBJ2-5, with D hard to call. The germline gives CDR1 MNHEY, CDR2 SVGAGI. Trimming removed 1 base from V and 2 bases from J, with 8 bases in between. This CDR3 region has 14 residues. The CDR3 sequence is CASSYFSSQETQYF. Here the CDR3 DNA reads TGTGCCAGCAGTTACTTTAGCTCTCAAGAGACCCAGTACTTC.

V is TRBV5-4 and J is TRBJ2-5; the match to TRBD1 covers 8 bases. The CDR3 runs 16 residues. Germline V gene sequence: CDR1 SGHNT, CDR2 YYREEE (reference sequence). After removal of 2 bases from V and 5 bases from J, the junction contained 11 bases not matched to a gene. The CDR3 nucleotides are TGTGCCAGCAGCTTCGCTTTCGGACAGGGCGGGGAGACCCAGTACTTC. It is translated as CASSFAFGQGGETQYF.

This clone was counted only a few times. The CDR3 DNA sequence: TGCGCCAGCAGCCTTCAGAGCGGAACTAGCACAGATACGCAGTATTTT. This gives the protein CASSLQSGTSTDTQYF. This chain connects TRBV4-1 to TRBJ2-3, with a tentative D call TRBD2 (5 bases). The CDR3 extends over 16 amino acids. CDR1 is MGHRA and CDR2 is YSYEKL in the germline V gene. Trimming cost V 4 bases and J 0 bases, with 14 bases left between them.

This chain connects TRBV5-1 to TRBJ2-3; a possible D gene is TRBD2 (5 bases). The CDR3 sequence is 14 residues long. V was clipped by 5 bases and J by 0 bases, with 10 bases between them. The germline CDR1 and CDR2 sequences are SGHRS and YFSETQ. CDR3 sequence reads: CASRTERSTDTQYF. The CDR3 region has the DNA TGCGCCAGCAGAACGGAGCGGAGCACAGATACGCAGTATTTT. Variable domain in full (rest from reference TRBV5-1 and TRBJ2-3): KAGVTQTPRYLIKTRGQQVTLSCSPISGHRSVSWYQQTPGQGLQFLFEYFSETQRNKGNFPGRFSGRQFSNSRSEMNVSTLELGDSALYLCASRTERSTDTQYFGPGTRLTVL.

As regards this clone: Other DNA sequences of this sample code for an identical CDR3. The chain combines TRBV28 with TRBJ1-2, with 10 nucleotides matching TRBD1. The CDR3 loop spans 15 amino acids. Trimming took 6 bases from V and 5 from J; bases not matched to a gene: 9. Germline V gene lookup returns CDR1 MDHEN and CDR2 SYDVKM. This CDR3 is CASSPRDRGVYGYTF. DNA of the CDR3: TGTGCCAGCAGCCCCCGGGACAGGGGTGTTTATGGCTACACCTTC.

J is TRBJ2-3 and V is TRBV27; 8 nucleotides match TRBD2. The trim removed 5 bases at V and 0 bases at J, leaving 4 bases unmatched. The CDR3 has 15 residues. The germline V gene has CDR1 MNHEY and CDR2 SMNVEV (reference sequence). Written as DNA, the CDR3 is TGTGCCAGCAGTCGACTAGCGACTAGCACAGATACGCAGTATTTT. The encoded protein is CASSRLATSTDTQYF.

V is TRBV6-6 and J is TRBJ2-1; 12 bases line up with TRBD2. Trimming removed 6 bases from V and 9 bases from J; junction bases left unmatched: 9. The CDR3 sequence is 15 residues long. Germline V lookup: CDR1 MNHNY, CDR2 SVGAGI (reference sequence). CDR3: CASRHLAGGEAEQFF. Here the CDR3 DNA reads TGTGCCAGCAGACACCTAGCGGGAGGGGAGGCTGAGCAGTTCTTC.

This clone was counted a few times. The CDR3 reads CASSFAGDYEQYF. CDR3 coding DNA: TGTGCCAGCAGTTTCGCGGGAGATTACGAGCAGTACTTC. The V gene is TRBV27, the J gene TRBJ2-7; 7 positions match TRBD2. Looked up from germline, CDR1 is MNHEY and CDR2 is SMNVEV (reference sequence). Losses at the gene ends were 3 bases for V and 4 bases for J; bases not matched to a gene: 3. This CDR3 has 13 amino acids.

The sample holds a few counts of this clone. V usage is TRBV7-3 and J usage is TRBJ2-2; tentative D call: TRBD1 (6 bases). Germline V gene sequence: CDR1 SGHTA, CDR2 FQGTGA. The CDR3 runs 13 residues. Trimming stripped 5 bases from V and 5 bases from J, with 9 bases between. CDR3 DNA: TGTGCCAGCAGCGGCAGGGGTACCGGGGAGCTGTTTTTT. Protein product: CASSGRGTGELFF.

The gene calls are TRBV4-2 and TRBJ1-2; D unclear. Deletions cut 0 bases from V and 8 bases from J, with 7 bases between. CDR1 and CDR2 from the germline V gene are LGHNA and YNFKEQ. The CDR3 totals 12 residues. The CDR3 loop reads CASSQEPLGYTF. CDR3 sequence (DNA): TGTGCCAGCAGCCAAGAACCACTGGGCTACACCTTC.

This clone was seen at least ten times. The chain is built from TRBV18 and TRBJ1-1; perhaps TRBD1 as D (6 bases). The CDR3 consists of 13 residues. V lost 4 bases and J 1 base, leaving 7 bases between the germline ends. Germline V gives CDR1 KGHSH, CDR2 LQKENI. CDR3 nucleotides: TGTGCCAGCTCACAACAGGGGAACACTGAAGCTTTCTTT. Protein sequence: CASSQQGNTEAFF.

The sample holds a few counts of this clone. The V call is TRBV4-1, the J call TRBJ2-3, with 10 bases matching TRBD2. J gave up 2 bases and V 5 bases, and 10 bases lay outside the gene matches. Germline V CDR1 and CDR2: MGHRA, YSYEKL. The CDR3 length is 17 residues. CDR3 nucleotides: TGCGCCAGCAGCTCCAAGACTCTAGCGGGAGTCACAGATACGCAGTATTTT. It is translated as CASSSKTLAGVTDTQYF.

The CDR3 is CASSGRESRTGELFF. CDR3 bases: TGTGCCAGCTCAGGGCGGGAGTCTCGTACCGGGGAGCTGTTTTTT. The chain has TRBV18 and TRBJ2-2, with 7 bases lining up with TRBD2. The CDR3 has 15 amino acids. CDR1 is KGHSH, CDR2 LQKENI, per germline. The ends lost 5 bases at V and 5 bases at J; junction bases unmatched: 8. Complete variable domain (other parts from reference TRBV18 and TRBJ2-2): NAGVMQNPRHLVRRRGQEARLRCSPMKGHSHVYWYRQLPEEGLKFMVYLQKENIIDESGMPKERFSAEFPKEGPSILRIQQVVRGDSAAYFCASSGRESRTGELFFGEGSRLTVL.

The chain joins TRBV29-1 to TRBJ2-3, with D perhaps matching TRBD1 (6 bases). This CDR3 contains 15 residues. Germline CDR1 is SQVTM and CDR2 is ANQGSEA. The germline V and J ends were trimmed by 3 bases and 3 bases, with 16 bases remaining between them. The CDR3 loop is CSVEMLDRPTDTQYF. CDR3 coding DNA: TGCAGCGTTGAGATGCTTGACAGGCCGACAGATACGCAGTATTTT.

This clone was detected only a few times. The genes are TRBV27 and TRBJ2-5; 8 nucleotides agree with TRBD1. With V trimmed by 0 bases and J by 4 bases, 1 base remained unmatched. The CDR3 has 14 residues. CDR1 and CDR2 (germline): MNHEY, SMNVEV (reference sequence). The CDR3 here is CASSLSRGRETQYF. DNA of the CDR3: TGTGCCAGCAGTTTATCCAGGGGGCGAGAGACCCAGTACTTC.

This rearrangement joins TRBV2 to TRBJ1-5; D is possibly TRBD1 (5 bases). Germline-derived CDR1 and CDR2 are SNHLY and FYNNEI. V lost 4 bases and J lost 1, with 8 bases in between. This CDR3 region has 14 residues. The CDR3 DNA sequence: TGTGCCAGCAGTGCCAGGGCAAGCAATCAGCCCCAGCATTTT. Residues: CASSARASNQPQHF.

This chain uses TRBV11-3 with TRBJ2-7, with D tentatively TRBD2 (5 bases). V lost 5 bases and J lost 5, with 19 bases in between. Germline CDR1 is SGHNT and CDR2 is YENEEA. The CDR3 extends over 15 amino acids. CDR3 nucleotide sequence: TGTGCCAGCAGCCCCTCGATGGGAGTCCGGAACGAGCAGTACTTC. It codes for CASSPSMGVRNEQYF.

The chain has TRBV7-9 and TRBJ2-7; D is possibly TRBD2 (6 bases). The CDR3 consists of 14 residues. V lost 3 bases to trimming and J lost 0 bases, with 9 bases between them. CDR1 and CDR2 from the germline V gene are SEHNR and FQNEAQ (reference sequence). The CDR3 DNA reads as TGTGCCAGCAGCTTTGGGAGGAGCTCCTACGAGCAGTACTTC. This codes for CASSFGRSSYEQYF.

This chain uses TRBV19 with TRBJ2-7; D may be TRBD1 (6 bases). V was cut by 0 bases and J by 4 bases, with 13 bases left in between. Germline values: CDR1 LNHDA, CDR2 SQIVND (reference sequence). CDR3 length: 15 amino acids. The CDR3 DNA sequence: TGTGCCAGTAGTATAGATACCGGGACAACTTACGAGCAGTACTTC. As protein: CASSIDTGTTYEQYF.

The table lists this clone with a few counts. The chain recombines TRBV5-1 with TRBJ2-1; no reliable D call. The CDR3 covers 12 residues. V lost 1 base and J 10 bases, leaving 9 bases between the germline ends. Looked up from germline, CDR1 is SGHRS and CDR2 is YFSETQ. The CDR3 spells CASSLMLTEQFF. CDR3 sequence (DNA): TGCGCCAGCAGCTTGATGCTCACAGAGCAGTTCTTC. Based on the CDR3 plus reference TRBV5-1 and TRBJ2-1, the full variable domain is KAGVTQTPRYLIKTRGQQVTLSCSPISGHRSVSWYQQTPGQGLQFLFEYFSETQRNKGNFPGRFSGRQFSNSRSEMNVSTLELGDSALYLCASSLMLTEQFFGPGTRLTVL.

In its sample, this clone was seen a few times. This sequence joins TRBV5-4 and TRBJ2-5, with 9 bases identical to TRBD2. The trim removed 4 bases at V and 5 bases at J, leaving 6 bases unmatched. The CDR3 contains 14 residues. Germline lookup yields CDR1 SGHNT and CDR2 YYREEE (reference sequence). This CDR3 is CASSSGGSVETQYF. The CDR3, as DNA: TGTGCCAGCAGCAGCGGGGGGAGCGTGGAGACCCAGTACTTC.